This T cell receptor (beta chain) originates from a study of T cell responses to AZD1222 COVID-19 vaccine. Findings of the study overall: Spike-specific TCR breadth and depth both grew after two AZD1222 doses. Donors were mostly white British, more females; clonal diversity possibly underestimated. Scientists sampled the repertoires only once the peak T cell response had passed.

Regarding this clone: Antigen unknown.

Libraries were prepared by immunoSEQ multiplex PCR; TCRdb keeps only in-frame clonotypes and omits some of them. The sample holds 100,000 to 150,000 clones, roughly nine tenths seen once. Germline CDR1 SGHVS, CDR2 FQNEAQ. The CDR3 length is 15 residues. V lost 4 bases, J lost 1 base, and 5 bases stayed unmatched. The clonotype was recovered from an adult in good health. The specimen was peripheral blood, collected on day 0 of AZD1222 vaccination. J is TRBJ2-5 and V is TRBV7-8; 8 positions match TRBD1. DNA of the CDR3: TGTGCCAGCAGCTCTGCCGGGACAGGCCAAGAGACCCAGTACTTC. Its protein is CASSSAGTGQETQYF.